This T cell receptor (beta chain) was identified during a study of Graves' ophthalmopathy and Graves' hyperthyroidism. Each diagnosis was determined on the basis of clinical symptoms, serum thyroxine, TRAb, thyroid ultrasound and orbital computed tomography. RNA transcripts provided the template for amplifying TCR beta CDR3 regions. The first-round RT-PCR employed HTBI primers together with the Qiagen OneStep RT-PCR kit. A multiplex PCR was then performed as the second round. Each CDR3 protein is one row after TCRdb ran MiXCR on the multiplex PCR reads. The table shows about 620,000 distinct CDR3 sequences, with 22% occurring only once. What was sequenced was peripheral blood. The source is a woman aged 18-30 years with stable Graves' hyperthyroidism. Some clones in this sample may be carry-over from other donors' samples.

CDR3 region: CASSRPPHKTEFDAYGYTF. CDR3 bases: TGTGCCAGCAGCAGACCCCCCCATAAGACAGAGTTCGATGCCTATGGCTACACCTTC. The V gene is TRBV11-1, the J gene TRBJ1-2; D perhaps matches TRBD1 (5 bases). Germline V CDR1 and CDR2: SGHAT, FQDESV (reference sequence). Trimming removed 5 bases at V and 4 bases at J, with 29 bases between. The CDR3 extends over 19 amino acids.